The subject of this entry is one T cell receptor (beta chain). The record originates from a study of blood T cell repertoires in COVID-19. Across the whole study: From the United States, Italy and Spain came samples of acute and convalescent COVID-19. T cells, B-cell-depleted T cells, or PBMCs supplied cDNA or gDNA.

The CDR3 has 13 residues. Trimming pared 5 bases from V and 0 bases from J, leaving 7 bases between. CDR1 and CDR2 (germline): SGHTA, FQGNSA. Authors' analysis steps: Reference gene primer amplification gave estimated nucleated cell counts. The table came from immunoSEQ multiplex PCR; TCRdb's copy has only in-frame clones and leaves some out. V, J and clone size reflect that table, while D and trimming were determined from the DNA. The sample records about 54,000 clones, roughly 84% being singletons. The clonotype originates from a man aged 50-60 years with active COVID-19. The chain has TRBV7-2 and TRBJ1-2; no reliable D call. Sequenced: peripheral blood. CDR3 coding DNA: TGTGCCAGCAGCGGCGGAGCTAACTATGGCTACACCTTC. Its protein product is CASSGGANYGYTF.